The sequence of this T cell receptor beta chain was determined in a study of blood T cell repertoires in COVID-19. Repertoires were generated with immunoSEQ multiplex PCR, while TCRdb's copy carries only in-frame clones and drops some. The sample lists about 380,000 clones; 88% were seen once. The TCR sequence derives from a woman under 30 who had recovered from COVID-19. Sequencing was performed on PBMCs or T cells enriched from blood (not recorded which).

In DNA form, the CDR3 reads TGTGCCAGCAGCTTTGACTTCCGCACAGATACGCAGTATTTT. The encoded protein is CASSFDFRTDTQYF. This sequence joins TRBV7-2 and TRBJ2-3; D is unclear. V lost 3 bases to trimming and J lost 1 base, with 8 bases between them. Germline V gene data show CDR1 as SGHTA and CDR2 as FQGNSA. This CDR3 spans 14 amino acids.